These 8 T cell receptor beta chains originate from one sample sequenced in a study of shared clonotypes between healthy human individuals. Naive CD8 cells comprised CD45RO-negative, CCR7-positively selected cells, excluding terminally differentiated effector memory CD45RA+ cells. The repertoire was sequenced with immunoSEQ multiplex PCR; TCRdb's copy has only in-frame clones and lacks some. The sample records about 2.1 million clones, about 92% being singletons. The sample was naive CD8+ T cells from PBMCs. These TCRs come from a young man in good health. Some clones in this sample may be carry-over from other donors' samples.

J is TRBJ2-1 and V is TRBV6-6, with 11 positions matching TRBD2. CDR3 size: 16 residues. After removal of 6 bases from V and 10 bases from J, the junction contained 14 bases not matched to a gene. Germline CDR1 reads MNHNY; CDR2 reads SVGAGI (reference sequence). DNA of the CDR3: TGTGCCAGCAGGGGACTTAGCGGGAGGGCCCCCTTGGAGCAGTTCTTC. Encoded protein: CASRGLSGRAPLEQFF.

A remark on this clone: The same CDR3 arises from other DNA sequences in this sample as well. The genes are TRBV28 and TRBJ2-7, with a weak D call TRBD1 (6 bases). Trimming shortened V by 4 bases and J by 0 bases, and 10 bases separated the two germline ends. From germline, CDR1 is MDHEN and CDR2 SYDVKM. The CDR3 consists of 14 residues. CDR3 region: CASSSRTASYEQYF. CDR3 DNA: TGTGCCAGCAGTTCTAGGACAGCCTCCTACGAGCAGTACTTC.

The rearrangement links TRBV19 to TRBJ2-1; 11 bases map to TRBD2. In germline, CDR1 is LNHDA, CDR2 SQIVND (reference sequence). The CDR3 sequence is 17 residues long. Losses at the gene ends were 4 bases for V and 9 bases for J; bases not matched to a gene: 14. DNA of the CDR3: TGTGCCAGTAGTACCTACTATGGGCTAGCGGGAGGTGGTGAGCAGTTCTTC. This gives the protein CASSTYYGLAGGGEQFF.

CDR3 DNA sequence: TGTGCTAGTGGTTCTAACACGGATACGCAGTATTTT. Translation: CASGSNTDTQYF. The rearrangement uses TRBV12-5 and TRBJ2-3; no clear D gene. V lost 4 bases, J lost 6 bases, and 8 bases lay in between. Germline V gene data show CDR1 as LGHNT and CDR2 as FRNRAP. CDR3 size: 12 residues.

The chain is built from TRBV4-2 and TRBJ2-3; D possibly uses TRBD1 or TRBD2 (5 bases each). Germline loops: CDR1 LGHNA, CDR2 YNFKEQ. The V end lost 10 bases, the J end lost 2 bases, and 10 bases lay between the germline ends. This CDR3 is built from 12 residues. CDR3 in DNA: TGTGCCACGGACGGGGCCACAGATACGCAGTATTTT. The encoded protein is CATDGATDTQYF.

The chain has TRBV28 and TRBJ2-7, with D unclear. There are 15 residues in the CDR3. V was cut by 8 bases and J by 2 bases, with 19 bases left in between. Germline V gene lookup returns CDR1 MDHEN and CDR2 SYDVKM. The CDR3 reads CASAQTGAPPYEQYF. The CDR3 nucleotides read TGTGCCAGCGCCCAGACGGGTGCCCCTCCCTACGAGCAGTACTTC. The full variable domain, its missing parts supplied by reference TRBV28 and TRBJ2-7, is DVKVTQSSRYLVKRTGEKVFLECVQDMDHENMFWYRQDPGLGLRLIYFSYDVKMKEKGDIPEGYSVSREKKERFSLILESASTNQTSMYLCASAQTGAPPYEQYFGPGTRLTVT.

J is TRBJ1-2 and V is TRBV5-8; D ambiguous. The CDR3 has 15 amino acids. V shed 0 bases and J shed 4 bases, with 13 bases lying between them. CDR1 is SGHTS and CDR2 is YDEGEE in the germline V gene. Here the CDR3 reads CASSLAYRPGYGYTF. The CDR3 DNA follows: TGTGCCAGCAGCTTGGCATATCGGCCTGGCTATGGCTACACCTTC.

The genes are TRBV2 and TRBJ1-4; a weak D match, TRBD1 (6 bases). Germline CDR1 and CDR2: SNHLY and FYNNEI. This CDR3 is 15 amino acids long. With 1 base removed from V and 5 bases from J, the gap between germline ends came to 11 bases. The DNA for the CDR3 is TGTGCCAGCAGTGAAGGAGGGGGGTCCAATGAAAAACTGTTTTTT. Translated, it gives CASSEGGGSNEKLFF. Filled out from reference TRBV2 and TRBJ1-4, the complete variable domain reads EPEVTQTPSHQVTQMGQEVILRCVPISNHLYFYWYRQILGQKVEFLVSFYNNEISEKSEIFDDQFSVERPDGSNFTLKIRSTKLEDSAMYFCASSEGGGSNEKLFFGSGTQLSVL.